This T cell receptor beta chain came from a study of blood T cell repertoires in COVID-19. Produced via immunoSEQ multiplex PCR; TCRdb's table is partial and in-frame only. This table holds almost 250,000 clones, roughly 91% found once. The CDR3 extends over 13 amino acids. Germline V gene data show CDR1 as GTSNPN and CDR2 as SVGIG (reference sequence). V shed 0 bases and J shed 2 bases, with 5 bases lying between them. Before being deemed recovered, Cohort 3 donors had two negative PCRs, clearance, or symptom resolution. V usage is TRBV30 and J usage is TRBJ2-1; D unresolved. What was sequenced was PBMCs or T cells enriched from blood (not recorded which). The sequence was obtained from a woman aged 25 to 39 who had recovered from COVID-19. The CDR3 sequence is CAWSVDTYNEQFF. DNA for the CDR3: TGTGCCTGGAGTGTAGACACCTACAATGAGCAGTTCTTC. Drawing the rest from reference TRBV30 and TRBJ2-1, the complete variable domain is SQTIHQWPATLVQPVGSPLSLECTVEGTSNPNLYWYRQAAGRGLQLLFYSVGIGQISSEVPQNLSASRPQDRQFILSSKKLLLSDSGFYLCAWSVDTYNEQFFGPGTRLTVL.